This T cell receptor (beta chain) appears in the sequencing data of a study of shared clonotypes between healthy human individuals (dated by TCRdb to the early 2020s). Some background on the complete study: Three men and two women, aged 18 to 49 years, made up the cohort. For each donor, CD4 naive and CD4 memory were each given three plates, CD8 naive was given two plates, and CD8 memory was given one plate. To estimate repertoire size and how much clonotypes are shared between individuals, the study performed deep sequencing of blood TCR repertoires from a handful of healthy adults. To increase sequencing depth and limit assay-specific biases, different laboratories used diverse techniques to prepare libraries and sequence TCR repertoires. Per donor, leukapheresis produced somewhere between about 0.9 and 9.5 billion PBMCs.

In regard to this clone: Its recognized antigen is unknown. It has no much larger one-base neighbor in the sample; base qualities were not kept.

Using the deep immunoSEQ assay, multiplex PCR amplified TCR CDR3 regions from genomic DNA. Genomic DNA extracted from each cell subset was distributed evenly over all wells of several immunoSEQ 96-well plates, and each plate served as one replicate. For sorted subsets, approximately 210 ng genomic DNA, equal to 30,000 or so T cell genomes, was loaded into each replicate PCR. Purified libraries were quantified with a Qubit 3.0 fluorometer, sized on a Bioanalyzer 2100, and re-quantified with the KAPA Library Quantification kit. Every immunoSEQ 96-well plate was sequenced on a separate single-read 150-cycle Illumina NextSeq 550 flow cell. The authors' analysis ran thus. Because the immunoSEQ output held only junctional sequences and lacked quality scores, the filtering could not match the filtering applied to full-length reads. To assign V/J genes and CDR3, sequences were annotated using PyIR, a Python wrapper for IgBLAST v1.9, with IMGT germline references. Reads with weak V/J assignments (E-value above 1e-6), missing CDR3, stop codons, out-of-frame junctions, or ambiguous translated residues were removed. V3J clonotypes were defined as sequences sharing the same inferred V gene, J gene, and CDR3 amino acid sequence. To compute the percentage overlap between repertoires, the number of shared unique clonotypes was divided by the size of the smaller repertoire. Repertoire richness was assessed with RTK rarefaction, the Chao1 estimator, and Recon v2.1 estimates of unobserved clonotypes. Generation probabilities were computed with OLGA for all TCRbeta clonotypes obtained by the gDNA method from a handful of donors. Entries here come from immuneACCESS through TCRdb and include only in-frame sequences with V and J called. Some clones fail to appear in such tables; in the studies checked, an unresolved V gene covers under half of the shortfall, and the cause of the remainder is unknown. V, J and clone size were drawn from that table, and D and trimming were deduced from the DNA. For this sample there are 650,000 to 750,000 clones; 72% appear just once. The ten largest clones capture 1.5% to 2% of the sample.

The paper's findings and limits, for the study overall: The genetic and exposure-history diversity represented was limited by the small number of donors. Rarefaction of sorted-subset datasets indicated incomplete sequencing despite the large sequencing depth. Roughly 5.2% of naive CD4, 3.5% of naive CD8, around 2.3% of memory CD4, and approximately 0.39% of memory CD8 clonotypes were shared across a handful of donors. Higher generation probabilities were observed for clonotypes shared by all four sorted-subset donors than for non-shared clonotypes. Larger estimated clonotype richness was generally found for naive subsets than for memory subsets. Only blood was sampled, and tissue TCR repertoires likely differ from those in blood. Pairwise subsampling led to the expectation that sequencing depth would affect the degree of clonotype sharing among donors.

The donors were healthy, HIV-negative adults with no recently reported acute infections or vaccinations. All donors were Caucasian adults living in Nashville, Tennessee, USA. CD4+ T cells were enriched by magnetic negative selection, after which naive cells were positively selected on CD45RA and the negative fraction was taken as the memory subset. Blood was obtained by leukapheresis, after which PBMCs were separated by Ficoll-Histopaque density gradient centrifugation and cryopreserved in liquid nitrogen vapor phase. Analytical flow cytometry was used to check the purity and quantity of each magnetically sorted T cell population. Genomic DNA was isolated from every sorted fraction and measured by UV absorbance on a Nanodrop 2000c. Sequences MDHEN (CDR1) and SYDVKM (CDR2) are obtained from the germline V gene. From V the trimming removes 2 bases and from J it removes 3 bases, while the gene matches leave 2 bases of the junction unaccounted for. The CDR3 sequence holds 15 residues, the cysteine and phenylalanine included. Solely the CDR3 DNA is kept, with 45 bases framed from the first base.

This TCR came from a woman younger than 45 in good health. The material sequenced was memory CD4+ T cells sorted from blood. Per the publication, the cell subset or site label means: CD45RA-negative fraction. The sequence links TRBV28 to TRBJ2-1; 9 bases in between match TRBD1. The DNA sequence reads TGTGCCAGCAGTTTACAGGGACAGGGCTACAATGAGCAGTTCTTC. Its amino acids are CASSLQGQGYNEQFF.